This T cell receptor (beta chain) appears in the sequencing data of a study of blood T cells in healthy people across ages. Study-level information: Template-switching capture recovered about one barcoded beta molecule per two T cells. Whole-study findings and limits: Unsorted PBMCs ruled out conclusive naive versus antigen-experienced comparison.

Note on this clonotype: Its matching antigen is unknown.

Combining a sample-barcoded 5' primer with a J-beta primer mix, a second PCR ran for roughly 7 to 11 cycles. TCRdb ran MiXCR on the 5' RACE reads and lists one entry per CDR3 protein. The data show 1.5 million to 2 million distinct CDR3 sequences, 28% seen once. The CDR3 is 18 amino acids. V lost 2 bases to trimming and J lost 0 bases, with 18 bases between them. Per the germline V gene, CDR1 is SEHNR and CDR2 is FQNEAQ (reference sequence). The TCR was taken from a woman in her twenties or thirties in good health. The sample comprised blood. The gene calls are TRBV7-9 and TRBJ2-3, with D tentatively TRBD2 (5 bases). The CDR3 DNA sequence: TGTGCCAGCAGCTTATCTCCTATCTGGACTCATAGCACAGATACGCAGTATTTT. Protein: CASSLSPIWTHSTDTQYF.